Sequencing of this T cell receptor (beta chain) was carried out in a study of human CD8 memory T cell subsets. With respect to this clonotype: Its cognate antigen is unknown.

The study's findings and limits: Chao1 estimates suggested stem-like memory T cells were more diverse than precursor exhausted T cells.

PBMC were obtained from the buffy coats of healthy donors. Enriched by negative magnetic separation, total CD8+ T cells were obtained. Construction of TCR beta libraries was accomplished by means of UMI-labeled 5' RACE. Per the study methods: Across the sequenced material, each individual TCR beta library was found to contain somewhere between roughly 3,000 and 20,000 functional CDR3 beta clonotypes. TCRdb reprocessed the 5' RACE reads; each CDR3 protein has one entry and no DNA is given. The V and J calls reflect TCRdb's pipeline rather than the authors' work. This sample contains 4,200 or so distinct CDR3 sequences. Sequenced: CD8+ T cells from PBMCs. The clonotype comes from a human donor in good health.

The CDR3 here is CASRGGPTRYNEQFF. The rearrangement links TRBV28 to TRBJ2-1; TCRdb's D call of TRBD2 is untestable without DNA. Per the germline V gene, CDR1 is MDHEN and CDR2 is SYDVKM. This CDR3 comprises 15 residues.